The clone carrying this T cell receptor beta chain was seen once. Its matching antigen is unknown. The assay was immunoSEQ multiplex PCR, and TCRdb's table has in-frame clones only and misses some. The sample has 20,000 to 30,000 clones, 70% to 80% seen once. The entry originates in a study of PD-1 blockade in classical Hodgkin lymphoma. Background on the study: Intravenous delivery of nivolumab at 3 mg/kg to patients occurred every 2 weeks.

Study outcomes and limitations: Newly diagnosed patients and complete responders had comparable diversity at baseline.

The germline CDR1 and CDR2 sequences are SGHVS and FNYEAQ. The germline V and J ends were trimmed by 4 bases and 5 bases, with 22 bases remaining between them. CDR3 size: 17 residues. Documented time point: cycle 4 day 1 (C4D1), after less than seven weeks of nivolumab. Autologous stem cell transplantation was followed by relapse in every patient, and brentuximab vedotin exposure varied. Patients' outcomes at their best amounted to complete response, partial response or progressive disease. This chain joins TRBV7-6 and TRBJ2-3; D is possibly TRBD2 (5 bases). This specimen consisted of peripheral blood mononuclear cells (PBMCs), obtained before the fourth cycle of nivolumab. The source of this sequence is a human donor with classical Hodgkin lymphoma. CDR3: CASSSLGVGFRGDTQYF. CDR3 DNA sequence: TGTGCCAGCAGCTCCCTCGGGGTAGGGTTTCGGGGAGATACGCAGTATTTT.